One and the same sample provided the 21 T cell receptor beta chains below, sequenced in a study of T-cell memory formation after mild COVID-19. TCRdb independently ran MiXCR on the 5' RACE reads; one entry per CDR3 protein. This table has hundreds of thousands of distinct CDR3 sequences, 25% to 30% appearing once. Sequenced: PBMCs or a T cell subset sorted from them (not recorded which). These receptors all come from an adult woman who had mild COVID-19 (a few samples of this study predate the infection). Cell type and time point are not known.

The rearrangement links TRBV5-5 to TRBJ2-7; tentatively, D is TRBD2 (6 bases). This CDR3 is 14 amino acids long. Germline V gene lookup returns CDR1 SGHKS and CDR2 YYEKEE (reference sequence). The V end was cut by 1 base, the J end by 5 bases, with 13 bases between. The CDR3 here is CASSLSWGEDEQYF. CDR3 DNA: TGTGCCAGCAGCTTGTCTTGGGGGGAAGACGAGCAGTACTTC.

The rearrangement joins TRBV2 to TRBJ1-5; D possibly corresponds to TRBD1 (5 bases). The V and J ends lost 3 bases and 6 bases respectively, with 9 bases between them. CDR1 and CDR2 (germline): SNHLY, FYNNEI. The CDR3 extends over 13 amino acids. The CDR3 loop reads CASSDREAQPQHF. The CDR3 DNA follows: TGTGCCAGCAGTGACAGGGAGGCTCAGCCCCAGCATTTT.

J is TRBJ2-7 and V is TRBV20-1, with 9 bases matching TRBD2. This CDR3 is 14 amino acids long. The ends lost 3 bases at V and 4 bases at J; junction bases unmatched: 7. The germline V gene encodes CDR1 DFQATT and CDR2 SNEGSKA (reference sequence). The DNA for the CDR3 is TGCAGTGCTAGGGGATTAGCGGGAGCGTACGAGCAGTACTTC. This codes for CSARGLAGAYEQYF.

This clonotype was counted only a few times. V usage is TRBV7-9 and J usage is TRBJ2-1; 7 bases match TRBD1. The CDR3 totals 15 residues. CDR1 and CDR2 from the germline V gene are SEHNR and FQNEAQ (reference sequence). The J segment lost 4 bases and the V segment lost 5 bases, leaving 8 bases of the junction unmatched. The CDR3 bases are TGTGCCAGCAGCCCCCGACAGGGCCCGTACAATGAGCAGTTCTTC. Residues: CASSPRQGPYNEQFF.

This clonotype showed up just a few times. This sequence joins TRBV29-1 and TRBJ2-7; TRBD1 agrees at 7 bases. Germline V gives CDR1 SQVTM, CDR2 ANQGSEA. This CDR3 is built from 13 residues. The V gene end was trimmed by 7 bases and the J gene end by 4 bases; junction bases not matched to a gene: 10. CDR3 sequence: CSAKTSGGYEQYF. The CDR3 DNA reads as TGCAGCGCTAAAACATCAGGGGGATACGAGCAGTACTTC.

This chain connects TRBV24-1 to TRBJ2-3, with D possibly matching TRBD2 (5 bases). There are 14 residues in the CDR3. The ends were cut back, 3 bases at V and 4 bases at J, with 10 bases in the middle. The germline V gene has CDR1 KGHDR and CDR2 SFDVKD. The CDR3 region has the DNA TGTGCCACCAGTGATCAGGAGGTCGCAGATACGCAGTATTTT. It encodes CATSDQEVADTQYF.

This clonotype was found a few times. The chain employs TRBV9 and TRBJ1-1, with TRBD1 matching over 9 bases. J lost 4 bases, V lost 4 bases, and 8 bases had no gene match. CDR1 and CDR2 (germline): SGDLS, YYNGEE. The length of the CDR3 is 15 residues. Here the CDR3 reads CASSPRDRDSTEAFF. The CDR3 nucleotides are TGTGCCAGCAGCCCGAGGGACAGGGATAGCACTGAAGCTTTCTTT.

This clonotype was counted at least ten times. J is TRBJ2-7 and V is TRBV12-3 or TRBV12-4; TRBD1 agrees at 7 bases. V dropped 8 bases and J dropped 0; count of bases not matched to a gene: 13. There are 16 residues in the CDR3. The DNA for the CDR3 is TGTGCCAGCTCTTTCCGGACCGGGACAGCCTCCTACGAGCAGTACTTC. Its protein is CASSFRTGTASYEQYF.

This clonotype was observed a few times. This rearrangement joins TRBV6-5 to TRBJ1-1; TRBD1 agrees at 8 bases. V lost 8 bases to trimming and J lost 1 base; unmatched junction nucleotides: 3. The length of the CDR3 is 13 residues. CDR1 and CDR2 (germline): MNHEY, SVGAGI. CDR3 nucleotide sequence: TGTGCCAGCGGACAGGGAGAGAACACTGAAGCTTTCTTT. It is translated as CASGQGENTEAFF.

The rearrangement joins TRBV5-1 to TRBJ2-7; maybe TRBD1 (6 bases). Trimming took 1 base from V and 3 from J, leaving 14 bases between them. The CDR3 consists of 15 residues. Germline V lookup: CDR1 SGHRS, CDR2 YFSETQ. CDR3 nucleotide sequence: TGCGCCAGCAGCTTGCTTCGGACAGCCAGCTACGAGCAGTACTTC. Its translation is CASSLLRTASYEQYF.

This clonotype has only a few counts. The chain employs TRBV4-3 and TRBJ2-3, with 10 bases aligning to TRBD1. The junction had 4 bases not matched to a gene; V was cut back by 4 bases and J by 0 bases. This CDR3 has 16 residues. CDR1 and CDR2 (germline): LGHNA, YSLEER. The CDR3 DNA follows: TGCGCCAGCAGCCGTGGGACAGGGGCAAGCACAGATACGCAGTATTTT. Translated, it gives CASSRGTGASTDTQYF.

V gene TRBV24-1 combines with J gene TRBJ1-5; D is possibly TRBD1 (5 bases). The germline V and J ends were trimmed by 5 bases and 2 bases, with 9 bases remaining between them. This CDR3 has 14 residues. In germline, CDR1 is KGHDR, CDR2 SFDVKD. CDR3 DNA sequence: TGTGCCACCAGTGCTCAGGGTGGCAATCAGCCCCAGCATTTT. Translating it yields CATSAQGGNQPQHF.

This sequence joins TRBV14 and TRBJ2-2, with 13 nucleotides matching TRBD2. Germline V CDR1 and CDR2: SGHDN, FVKESK. The CDR3 length is 21 residues. The V segment lost 4 bases and the J segment 2 bases; nucleotides outside the gene matches: 16. CDR3 nucleotides: TGTGCCAGCAGCCGCCTCCCTTGGACTAGCGGGAGCGCCGTAAACACCGGGGAGCTGTTTTTT. Protein product: CASSRLPWTSGSAVNTGELFF. Filled out from reference TRBV14 and TRBJ2-2, the complete variable domain reads EAGVTQFPSHSVIEKGQTVTLRCDPISGHDNLYWYRRVMGKEIKFLLHFVKESKQDESGMPNNRFLAERTGGTYSTLKVQPAELEDSGVYFCASSRLPWTSGSAVNTGELFFGEGSRLTVL.

The rearrangement links TRBV5-5 to TRBJ2-3; no clear D. Germline assignment: CDR1 SGHKS and CDR2 YYEKEE (reference sequence). The CDR3 extends over 10 amino acids. V was clipped by 4 bases and J by 7 bases, with 4 bases between them. CDR3 coding DNA: TGTGCCAGCAGCCGGAATACGCAGTATTTT. Amino acid sequence: CASSRNTQYF.

This chain joins TRBV6-5 and TRBJ1-2; D call uncertain. This CDR3 spans 13 amino acids. The germline gives CDR1 MNHEY, CDR2 SVGAGI. The V and J ends lost 6 bases and 3 bases respectively, with 11 bases between them. CDR3 amino acids: CASSPSADYGYTF. The CDR3 DNA reads TGTGCCAGCAGCCCCTCTGCAGACTATGGCTACACCTTC.

This clonotype was counted a few times. The chain joins TRBV5-1 to TRBJ1-5; TRBD1 matches 7 bases. V lost 0 bases and J lost 3; bases outside the gene matches: 3. This CDR3 comprises 15 residues. Germline V gene sequence: CDR1 SGHRS, CDR2 YFSETQ. CDR3 sequence reads: CASSLAGGVNQPQHF. The CDR3 region has the DNA TGCGCCAGCAGCTTGGCAGGGGGGGTCAATCAGCCCCAGCATTTT.

V and J are TRBV9 and TRBJ2-3; tentatively, D is TRBD2 (6 bases). V was trimmed by 3 bases and J by 2 bases, leaving 10 bases between them. Germline lookup yields CDR1 SGDLS and CDR2 YYNGEE. There are 14 residues in the CDR3. The CDR3 sequence is CASSAVDYTDTQYF. CDR3 sequence (DNA): TGTGCCAGCAGCGCCGTGGACTACACAGATACGCAGTATTTT.

Only a few counts were recorded for this clonotype. The chain couples TRBV20-1 to TRBJ2-1, with 8 positions matching TRBD2. Germline assignment: CDR1 DFQATT and CDR2 SNEGSKA (reference sequence). With 0 bases clipped from V and 4 bases from J, the junction kept 8 bases outside the gene matches. There are 16 residues in the CDR3. The CDR3, as DNA: TGCAGTGCTAGAGATCAGGTAGCGGGACGGTACAATGAGCAGTTCTTC. Translated, it gives CSARDQVAGRYNEQFF.

This clonotype was seen a few times. The V call is TRBV20-1, the J call TRBJ1-2; D uncertain. V lost 5 bases and J lost 0, with 10 bases in between. In germline, CDR1 is DFQATT, CDR2 SNEGSKA (reference sequence). This CDR3 is 13 amino acids long. DNA for the CDR3: TGCAGTGCTGCCAGCTCCTCTAACTATGGCTACACCTTC. Its translation: CSAASSSNYGYTF.

The chain joins TRBV20-1 to TRBJ2-1, with D possibly being TRBD2 (6 bases). CDR1 DFQATT and CDR2 SNEGSKA come from the germline V gene (reference sequence). V lost 1 base and J lost 12, with 19 bases in between. This CDR3 contains 14 residues. The CDR3 nucleotides are TGCAGTGCTAGAGCACTAGCCCCCATATCCGGGCAGTTCTTC. This sequence encodes CSARALAPISGQFF.

This sequence joins TRBV10-3 and TRBJ2-7; no clear D. V lost 2 bases and J 5 bases, leaving 10 bases between the germline ends. This CDR3 has 13 amino acids. Per the germline V gene, CDR1 is ENHRY and CDR2 is SYGVKD. The CDR3 DNA reads TGTGCCATCAGTGAGCCTCCCCGAGACGAGCAGTACTTC. This codes for CAISEPPRDEQYF.